Below, 2 T cell receptor beta chains from the same sample are listed, as sequenced in a study of naive and memory T cell subsets. Both TRBC1 and TRBC2 were covered by a beta constant-region primer of two equimolar oligonucleotides. Via MiXCR, TCRdb re-called the UMI-ligation and nested PCR reads, giving one row per CDR3 protein. The sample shows about 90,000 distinct CDR3 sequences, roughly 7.3% of them seen only once. The specimen sequenced was central memory CD4+ T cells from blood. Source of these receptors: a human donor in good health.

This clonotype appeared a few times. The CDR3 DNA reads TGTGCCAGCAGCAACAACCTTCCAGGGCTTTTCACTGAAGCTTTCTTT. Translated: CASSNNLPGLFTEAFF. This chain uses TRBV3-1 with TRBJ1-1; D possibly corresponds to TRBD1 (5 bases). From germline, CDR1 is LGHDT and CDR2 YNNKEL (reference sequence). Deletions cut 5 bases from V and 4 bases from J, with 20 bases between. The CDR3 covers 16 residues.

This clonotype was counted a few times. This chain uses TRBV11-2 with TRBJ2-3; D may match TRBD1 or TRBD2 (5 bases each). Germline V lookup: CDR1 SGHAT, CDR2 FQNNGV. Trimming left V 0 bases short and J 4 bases short, with 11 bases between. This CDR3 has 15 residues. CDR3 DNA sequence: TGTGCCAGCAGCTTAGAGGCGAGGGGCGCAGATACGCAGTATTTT. As protein: CASSLEARGADTQYF. The full variable domain, in which reference TRBV11-2 and TRBJ2-3 provide the parts outside the CDR3, is EAGVAQSPRYKIIEKRQSVAFWCNPISGHATLYWYQQILGQGPKLLIQFQNNGVVDDSQLPKDRFSAERLKGVDSTLKIQPAKLEDSAVYLCASSLEARGADTQYFGPGTRLTVL.